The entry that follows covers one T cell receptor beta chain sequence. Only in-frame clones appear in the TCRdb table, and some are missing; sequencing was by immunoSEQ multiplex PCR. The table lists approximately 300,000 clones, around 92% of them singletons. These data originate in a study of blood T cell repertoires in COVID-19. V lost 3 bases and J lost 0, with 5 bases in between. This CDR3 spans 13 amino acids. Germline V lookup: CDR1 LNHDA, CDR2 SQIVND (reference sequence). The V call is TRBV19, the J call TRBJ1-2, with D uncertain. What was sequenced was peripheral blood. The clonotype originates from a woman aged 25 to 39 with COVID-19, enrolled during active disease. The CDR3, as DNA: TGTGCCAGTAGTATTCGGGCTAACTATGGCTACACCTTC. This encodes CASSIRANYGYTF. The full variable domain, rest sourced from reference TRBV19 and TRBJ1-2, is DGGITQSPKYLFRKEGQNVTLSCEQNLNHDAMYWYRQDPGQGLRLIYYSQIVNDFQKGDIAEGYSVSREKKESFPLTVTSAQKNPTAFYLCASSIRANYGYTFGSGTRLTVV.